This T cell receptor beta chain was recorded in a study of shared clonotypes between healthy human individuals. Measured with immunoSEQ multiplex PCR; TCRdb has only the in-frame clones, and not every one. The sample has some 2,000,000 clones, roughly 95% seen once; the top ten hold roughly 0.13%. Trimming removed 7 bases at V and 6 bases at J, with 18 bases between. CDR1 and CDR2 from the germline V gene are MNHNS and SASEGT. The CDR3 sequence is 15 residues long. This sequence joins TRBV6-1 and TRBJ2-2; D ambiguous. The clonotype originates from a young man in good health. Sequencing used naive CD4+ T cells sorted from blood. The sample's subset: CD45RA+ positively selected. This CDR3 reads CASKVRFSGPGELFF. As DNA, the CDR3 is TGTGCCAGCAAGGTTCGCTTTTCGGGCCCCGGGGAGCTGTTTTTT.